The source of this TCR beta chain is a study of T-cell reconstitution after alpha-beta-depleted transplantation in children. Regarding the study as a whole: The origin of high day-60 TCRbeta diversity in some patients lay in surviving recipient T cells and thymic progenitors. By one year post-transplant, T-cell counts and diversity largely arose from T cells that were newly produced.

For TCRbeta, the library was prepared with unique molecular identifiers. From the PCR reads, TCRdb called clonotypes with MiXCR, one entry per CDR3 protein. This table holds approximately 190,000 distinct CDR3 sequences, 7.5% to 9.5% found once. CDR1 and CDR2 from the germline V gene are DFQATT and SNEGSKA (reference sequence). The CDR3 totals 15 residues. V lost 6 bases to trimming and J lost 0 bases, with 17 bases between them. About this clonotype: Its antigen is unidentified.

The rearrangement links TRBV20-1 to TRBJ1-2; maybe TRBD1 (5 bases). The TCR originated in a male patient under 10 years old who had a stem cell transplant for acute myeloid leukemia, so the T cells may come from the graft donor. This sample comprised PBMCs, mostly from graft donor cells, obtained 360 days after TCRalphabeta/CD19-depleted stem cell transplant. DNA for the CDR3: TGCAGTGCAAAGACAGTCACCAGTTCTAACTATGGCTACACCTTC. Its translation: CSAKTVTSSNYGYTF.